This entry lists 6 T cell receptor beta chains sequenced from one sample in a study of blood T cell repertoires in COVID-19. This table comes from immunoSEQ multiplex PCR, and its TCRdb copy is limited to in-frame clones, with some not included. Of roughly 390,000 clones listed, roughly 86% are singletons. Sequenced: peripheral blood. These receptors were collected from a woman in her 30s with COVID-19, enrolled during active disease.

The gene calls are TRBV4-3 and TRBJ1-4, with D possibly TRBD1 on 5 matching bases. The CDR3 consists of 16 residues. The V end was cut by 0 bases, the J end by 7 bases, with 15 bases between. Germline CDR1 and CDR2: LGHNA and YSLEER. The CDR3 region is CASSQDPEGKTEKLFF. The CDR3, as DNA: TGCGCCAGCAGCCAAGATCCGGAGGGGAAGACTGAAAAACTGTTTTTT.

The J gene is TRBJ2-6, the V gene TRBV19; weak D call: TRBD1 (6 bases). CDR1 is LNHDA and CDR2 is SQIVND in the germline V gene (reference sequence). This CDR3 is 15 amino acids long. V lost 4 bases and J 2 bases, leaving 9 bases between the germline ends. CDR3 protein: CASSNNRAGANVLTF. Written as DNA, the CDR3 is TGTGCCAGTAGTAACAACAGGGCTGGGGCCAACGTCCTGACTTTC. Supplemented by reference TRBV19 and TRBJ2-6, the full variable domain reads DGGITQSPKYLFRKEGQNVTLSCEQNLNHDAMYWYRQDPGQGLRLIYYSQIVNDFQKGDIAEGYSVSREKKESFPLTVTSAQKNPTAFYLCASSNNRAGANVLTFGAGSRLTVL.

The chain is built from TRBV2 and TRBJ2-5; 7 nucleotides line up with TRBD1. V shed 4 bases and J 4 bases; nucleotides not matched to a gene: 3. CDR3 length: 13 amino acids. Germline V gene lookup returns CDR1 SNHLY and CDR2 FYNNEI. CDR3 bases: TGTGCCAGCAGTGTAGGGGGCCGAGAGACCCAGTACTTC. This encodes CASSVGGRETQYF. Supplemented by reference TRBV2 and TRBJ2-5, the full variable domain reads EPEVTQTPSHQVTQMGQEVILRCVPISNHLYFYWYRQILGQKVEFLVSFYNNEISEKSEIFDDQFSVERPDGSNFTLKIRSTKLEDSAMYFCASSVGGRETQYFGPGTRLLVL.

The J gene is TRBJ2-3, the V gene TRBV6-5, with D possibly matching TRBD1 (6 bases). Looked up from germline, CDR1 is MNHEY and CDR2 is SVGAGI. The CDR3 loop spans 12 amino acids. V lost 7 bases, J lost 7 bases, and 12 bases lay in between. CDR3 coding DNA: TGTGCCAGCAAGGGGGTTGAGAATACGCAGTATTTT. Translating it yields CASKGVENTQYF.

The chain uses TRBV5-4 and TRBJ2-3; 11 nucleotides agree with TRBD2. The ends lost 3 bases at V and 4 bases at J; junction bases unmatched: 4. The CDR3 covers 15 residues. Germline V CDR1 and CDR2: SGHNT, YYREEE (reference sequence). The CDR3 nucleotides read TGTGCCAGCAGCTCACTAGCGGGAGTGTCAGATACGCAGTATTTT. It encodes CASSSLAGVSDTQYF.

This chain uses TRBV10-3 with TRBJ2-5; 9 bases line up with TRBD2. Germline trimming cut 0 bases from V and 5 bases from J; bases unmatched to any gene: 4. Germline lookup yields CDR1 ENHRY and CDR2 SYGVKD. This CDR3 contains 15 residues. The CDR3 DNA is TGTGCCATCAGTGAGTCAGCGGGGGGCGCGGAGACCCAGTACTTC. Protein sequence: CAISESAGGAETQYF.